These T cell receptor beta chains were read from a single sample in a study of sequential checkpoint blockade in melanoma. Produced via immunoSEQ multiplex PCR; TCRdb's table is partial and in-frame only. The sample holds about 5,200 clones, about 80% seen once. This specimen consisted of CD8+ T cells sorted from blood (inferred from file names), obtained from a patient given nivolumab and ipilimumab in sequence. All receptors come from a human donor with melanoma. CDR3s include the opening cysteine and the closing phenylalanine or tryptophan. Fields, in order: J gene, D gene, clone size, V gene, CDR3 protein, CDR3 DNA. A D gene is named only where the DNA matches it firmly. A row's size may be missing; if present it is once, few, many or a size class.

J: TRBJ1-2
D: .
size: .
V: TRBV5-4
CDR3: CASWLGLPGKTYGYTF
DNA: TGTGCCAGCTGGCTCGGCCTACCAGGAAAGACCTATGGCTACACCTTC

J: TRBJ2-5
D: TRBD2
size: once
V: TRBV6-1
CDR3: CASSEAPVWTSGGRETQYF
DNA: TGTGCCAGCAGTGAAGCGCCTGTATGGACTAGCGGGGGGAGGGAGACCCAGTACTTC

J: TRBJ2-7
D: TRBD1
size: .
V: TRBV6-6
CDR3: CASSYSTGHYEQYF
DNA: TGTGCCAGCAGTTACTCGACAGGGCACTACGAGCAGTACTTC

J: TRBJ2-7
D: .
size: .
V: TRBV9
CDR3: CASSVGTASYEQYF
DNA: TGTGCCAGCAGCGTAGGGACAGCCTCCTACGAGCAGTACTTC

J: TRBJ2-7
D: .
size: .
V: TRBV6-6
CDR3: CASSYFQGQTYEQYF
DNA: TGTGCCAGCAGTTACTTCCAGGGCCAAACCTACGAGCAGTACTTC

J: TRBJ2-1
D: TRBD1
size: .
V: TRBV27
CDR3: CASSLRGQGIYNEQFF
DNA: TGTGCCAGCAGTTTACGAGGACAGGGGATTTACAATGAGCAGTTCTTC

J: TRBJ2-7
D: TRBD2
size: .
V: TRBV11-2
CDR3: CASTLGLAGVYEQYF
DNA: TGTGCCAGCACCCTAGGACTAGCGGGAGTCTACGAGCAGTACTTC

J: TRBJ2-7
D: TRBD1
size: .
V: TRBV5-1
CDR3: CASSYFRTGFEQYF
DNA: TGCGCCAGCAGCTACTTCAGGACAGGGTTTGAGCAGTACTTC

J: TRBJ2-7
D: .
size: once
V: TRBV2
CDR3: CASRTYEQYF
DNA: TGTGCCAGCAGGACATACGAGCAGTACTTC

J: TRBJ2-1
D: .
size: few
V: TRBV7-6
CDR3: CARGTIADLNEQFF
DNA: TGTGCCCGAGGCACGATTGCGGATCTCAATGAGCAGTTCTTC

J: TRBJ2-4
D: TRBD2
size: few
V: TRBV19
CDR3: CASSGSGSPKNIQYF
DNA: TGTGCCAGTAGTGGTAGCGGGAGCCCCAAAAACATTCAGTACTTC

J: TRBJ2-2
D: .
size: .
V: TRBV5-1
CDR3: CASSLKGWTNTGELFF
DNA: TGCGCCAGCAGCTTGAAGGGGTGGACGAACACCGGGGAGCTGTTTTTT

J: TRBJ2-7
D: TRBD1
size: .
V: TRBV19
CDR3: CASSSSTGSSYEQYF
DNA: TGTGCCAGTAGTTCTTCGACAGGGAGCTCCTACGAGCAGTACTTC

J: TRBJ2-1
D: TRBD1
size: .
V: TRBV2
CDR3: CASSKWDRGYEDEQFF
DNA: TGTGCCAGCAGTAAATGGGACAGGGGGTATGAGGATGAGCAGTTCTTC

J: TRBJ2-2
D: .
size: .
V: TRBV7-7
CDR3: CASSRTVNTGELFF
DNA: TGTGCTAGCAGCAGGACAGTGAACACCGGGGAGCTGTTTTTT

J: TRBJ2-7
D: .
size: .
V: TRBV9
CDR3: CASSVADSLYEQYF
DNA: TGTGCCAGCAGCGTAGCGGACAGCCTTTACGAGCAGTACTTC

J: TRBJ2-7
D: TRBD1
size: few
V: TRBV19
CDR3: CASSMGQGASYEQYF
DNA: TGTGCCAGTAGTATGGGACAGGGGGCTTCCTACGAGCAGTACTTC

J: TRBJ2-7
D: .
size: once
V: TRBV29-1
CDR3: CSVEGQGEQYF
DNA: TGCAGCGTTGAAGGACAAGGAGAGCAGTACTTC

J: TRBJ1-1
D: TRBD1
size: .
V: TRBV14
CDR3: CASSHKTGTGDRNTEAFF
DNA: TGTGCCAGCAGCCATAAAACCGGGACAGGAGACCGAAACACTGAAGCTTTCTTT

J: TRBJ1-1
D: .
size: .
V: TRBV19
CDR3: CASSIGLANTEAFF
DNA: TGTGCCAGTAGTATAGGGTTGGCGAACACTGAAGCTTTCTTT

J: TRBJ1-4
D: TRBD1
size: .
V: TRBV29-1
CDR3: CSVVQGNNEKLFF
DNA: TGCAGCGTTGTACAGGGGAATAATGAAAAACTGTTTTTT

J: TRBJ2-7
D: .
size: .
V: TRBV10-3
CDR3: CAISEPVHTGEQYF
DNA: TGTGCCATCAGTGAGCCCGTCCACACCGGGGAGCAGTACTTC

J: TRBJ2-7
D: .
size: .
V: TRBV6-5
CDR3: CASSYNRDYEQYF
DNA: TGTGCCAGCAGTTACAACAGGGACTACGAGCAGTACTTC

J: TRBJ2-3
D: TRBD2
size: .
V: TRBV27
CDR3: CASSLSPGLAGDVHTDTQYF
DNA: TGTGCCAGCAGTTTATCACCGGGACTAGCGGGAGATGTTCACACAGATACGCAGTATTTT

J: TRBJ2-5
D: TRBD2
size: .
V: TRBV9
CDR3: CASSVDPGGAGETQYF
DNA: TGTGCCAGCAGCGTAGATCCCGGGGGGGCCGGTGAGACCCAGTACTTC

J: TRBJ2-3
D: .
size: .
V: TRBV9
CDR3: CASSVGAGPRDTQYF
DNA: TGTGCCAGCAGCGTAGGGGCAGGTCCACGAGATACGCAGTATTTT